Below, 16 T cell receptor beta chains from the same sample are listed, as sequenced in a study of T cells after yellow fever vaccination. TCRdb re-called the 5' RACE reads through MiXCR, storing one row per CDR3 protein. The sample comprises about 260,000 distinct CDR3 sequences, 10% to 15% of which are singletons, and 0.5% to 0.6% rests with the top ten. This sample comprised CD4+ T cells sorted from PBMCs, obtained 45 days after the yellow fever booster vaccination. All receptors come from a man aged 25 to 40 who received the YFV17D yellow fever vaccine.

The V call is TRBV5-4, the J call TRBJ2-5; 7 nucleotides match TRBD2. The V segment lost 1 base and the J segment 5 bases; nucleotides outside the gene matches: 8. CDR1 and CDR2 (germline): SGHNT, YYREEE (reference sequence). This CDR3 contains 15 residues. CDR3 in amino acids: CASSLLSGVGETQYF. In nucleotides, the CDR3 is TGTGCCAGCAGCTTGTTGAGCGGGGTAGGGGAGACCCAGTACTTC.

The chain employs TRBV7-6 and TRBJ1-2; 7 bases fit TRBD1. V lost 3 bases and J lost 4; bases outside the gene matches: 11. The CDR3 length is 16 residues. The germline gives CDR1 SGHVS, CDR2 FNYEAQ. The CDR3 sequence is CASSFATGASSYGYTF. Here the CDR3 DNA reads TGTGCCAGCAGCTTCGCAACAGGGGCCAGTAGCTATGGCTACACCTTC.

The CDR3 DNA reads as TGTGCCAGCTCACCGGTTGGGTTGAATGAGCAGTTCTTC. The encoded protein is CASSPVGLNEQFF. The rearrangement joins TRBV18 to TRBJ2-1; D is undetermined. V was cut by 3 bases and J by 7 bases, with 10 bases left in between. This CDR3 region has 13 residues. From germline, CDR1 is KGHSH and CDR2 LQKENI. Filled out from reference TRBV18 and TRBJ2-1, the complete variable domain reads NAGVMQNPRHLVRRRGQEARLRCSPMKGHSHVYWYRQLPEEGLKFMVYLQKENIIDESGMPKERFSAEFPKEGPSILRIQQVVRGDSAAYFCASSPVGLNEQFFGPGTRLTVL.

This clonotype came up many times. CDR3 bases: TGTGCCAGCAGTTATCGTGGCAGCGGGAAAACCGGGGAGCTGTTTTTT. Its translation is CASSYRGSGKTGELFF. The chain links TRBV12-3 or TRBV12-4 to TRBJ2-2; 7 nucleotides line up with TRBD2. V shed 4 bases, J shed 5 bases, and the junction held 10 bases outside the gene matches. The CDR3 length is 16 residues.

The chain is built from TRBV29-1 and TRBJ1-2; TRBD1 is a possible D gene (5 bases). V gave up 7 bases and J gave up 8 bases, with 17 bases separating them. This CDR3 contains 12 residues. Germline CDR1 and CDR2: SQVTM and ANQGSEA. Here the CDR3 reads CSGRDHALGYTF. For the CDR3, the DNA is TGCAGCGGGCGGGACCACGCACTAGGCTACACCTTC.

This CDR3 reads CASSLVRGQGANYGYTF. The CDR3 DNA reads as TGTGCCAGCAGCTTAGTTAGGGGACAGGGGGCTAACTATGGCTACACCTTC. The chain combines TRBV7-2 with TRBJ1-2; TRBD1 matches at 11 bases. The germline V gene has CDR1 SGHTA and CDR2 FQGNSA. This CDR3 spans 17 amino acids. V shed 1 base and J 0 bases; nucleotides not matched to a gene: 4.

Only a few counts were recorded for this clonotype. The rearrangement links TRBV5-1 to TRBJ2-1; 12 bases match TRBD1. CDR1 is SGHRS and CDR2 is YFSETQ in the germline V gene. J lost 7 bases, V lost 3 bases, and 14 bases had no gene match. This CDR3 has 18 residues. This CDR3 reads CASSSPAGQGARENEQFF. DNA of the CDR3: TGCGCCAGCAGCTCCCCCGCGGGACAGGGGGCGAGGGAAAATGAGCAGTTCTTC.

This chain uses TRBV5-6 with TRBJ2-2; possibly TRBD1 for D (5 bases). The length of the CDR3 is 13 residues. Per germline, CDR1 SGHDT and CDR2 YYEEEE. V was clipped by 5 bases and J by 5 bases, with 10 bases between them. The CDR3 DNA reads as TGTGCCAGCAGGTCGCAGGGAACCGGGGAGCTGTTTTTT. Amino acid sequence: CASRSQGTGELFF.

The V and J genes are TRBV5-1 and TRBJ2-3; weak D call: TRBD2 (5 bases). This CDR3 is built from 15 residues. The V gene lost 1 base and the J gene lost 2 bases, with 11 bases spanning the gap. Looked up from germline, CDR1 is SGHRS and CDR2 is YFSETQ. The CDR3 protein is CASSLSGFDTDTQYF. In nucleotides, the CDR3 is TGCGCCAGCAGCTTGTCGGGGTTCGACACAGATACGCAGTATTTT. The whole variable domain, remainder taken from reference TRBV5-1 and TRBJ2-3, is KAGVTQTPRYLIKTRGQQVTLSCSPISGHRSVSWYQQTPGQGLQFLFEYFSETQRNKGNFPGRFSGRQFSNSRSEMNVSTLELGDSALYLCASSLSGFDTDTQYFGPGTRLTVL.

This clonotype was counted ten times or more. The gene calls are TRBV12-3 or TRBV12-4 and TRBJ2-7; tentatively, D is TRBD1 (6 bases). V dropped 5 bases and J dropped 2 bases, with 10 bases sitting between them. There are 13 residues in the CDR3. CDR3 sequence reads: CASSQGSAYEQYF. The DNA of the CDR3 is TGTGCCAGCAGTCAGGGGTCCGCCTACGAGCAGTACTTC.

The rearrangement joins TRBV5-5 to TRBJ1-3; D not certain. Germline lookup yields CDR1 SGHKS and CDR2 YYEKEE (reference sequence). This CDR3 is 15 amino acids long. The V end was cut by 1 base, the J end by 0 bases, with 8 bases between. CDR3 sequence: CASSLTDHSGNTIYF. The CDR3 DNA reads TGTGCCAGCAGCTTGACAGACCACTCTGGAAACACCATATATTTT.

This clonotype was detected only a few times. The chain uses TRBV5-1 and TRBJ2-7, with 9 bases lining up with TRBD2. CDR1 is SGHRS and CDR2 is YFSETQ in the germline V gene. This CDR3 is built from 15 residues. Trimming cost V 0 bases and J 5 bases; bases outside gene matches: 6. CDR3 amino acids: CASSLAGTSTHEQYF. The CDR3 DNA reads TGCGCCAGCAGCTTGGCCGGGACTAGCACCCACGAGCAGTACTTC.

This clonotype occurred many times. The chain links TRBV12-3 or TRBV12-4 to TRBJ1-1, with a possible D match to TRBD1 (5 bases). This CDR3 comprises 13 residues. The ends were cut back, 3 bases at V and 4 bases at J, with 9 bases in the middle. The CDR3: CASSFGGGTEAFF. The CDR3 DNA is TGTGCCAGCAGTTTTGGGGGGGGCACTGAAGCTTTCTTT.

J is TRBJ1-1 and V is TRBV9; D ambiguous. The CDR3 length is 12 residues. The germline V gene encodes CDR1 SGDLS and CDR2 YYNGEE. The V end was cut by 6 bases, the J end by 4 bases, with 10 bases between. CDR3 nucleotides: TGTGCCAGCACCCCGGGCGGCACTGAAGCTTTCTTT. Its translation: CASTPGGTEAFF.

The chain carries TRBV4-3 and TRBJ2-5; 9 nucleotides line up with TRBD2. The CDR3 extends over 16 amino acids. Per the germline V gene, CDR1 is LGHNA and CDR2 is YSLEER. J lost 5 bases, V lost 0 bases, and 7 bases had no gene match. The CDR3 sequence: CASSQELAGARETQYF. The CDR3 DNA sequence: TGCGCCAGCAGCCAAGAGTTAGCGGGAGCGCGGGAGACCCAGTACTTC.

This clonotype was observed a handful of times. The rearrangement uses TRBV7-2 and TRBJ2-1; TRBD2 might be the D (6 bases). The germline V gene encodes CDR1 SGHTA and CDR2 FQGNSA. The CDR3 extends over 15 amino acids. V lost 3 bases and J 5 bases, leaving 14 bases between the germline ends. CDR3 sequence reads: CASSFRAGLNNEQFF. CDR3 coding DNA: TGTGCCAGCAGCTTTAGGGCGGGATTGAACAATGAGCAGTTCTTC.